This is a list of T cell receptor beta chains from one sample in a study of blood T cells in healthy people across ages. One entry per CDR3 protein, called by TCRdb with MiXCR from the 5' RACE reads. Of approximately 1.5 million distinct CDR3 sequences detected, around 35% appear once; the ten largest clones hold about 11%. The sequencing sample was made of blood. The receptor source for this set is a woman aged 30 to 39 in good health. The conserved cysteine and the conserved F or W are not part of the CDR3 here. The order of the fields is D gene, clone size, V gene, J gene, CDR3 protein. The D gene is left open where the match is weak. The listing skips clone size in some rows; elsewhere it reads once, few, many or a size class.

>.|few|TRBV20-1|TRBJ2-3
SAGSWRLDTQY
>.|many|TRBV12-3/TRBV12-4|TRBJ2-5
ASSFVGTLYQETQY
>.|many|TRBV4-1|TRBJ2-7
ASSQVSDGSYEQY
>.|.|TRBV15|TRBJ1-2
ATSGIKEGGSLYGYT
>.|many|TRBV7-2|TRBJ2-1
ASSLSQYNEQF
>.|.|TRBV18|TRBJ1-1
ASSPRQGNTEAL
>.|.|TRBV21-1|TRBJ1-2
ASSKETQLHYGYT
>.|few|TRBV3-1|TRBJ2-7
ASSRGLDEQY
>.|few|TRBV28|TRBJ2-3
ASSLMGSSTDTQY
>.|.|TRBV7-8|TRBJ1-5
ASTLSRQNSNQPQH
>TRBD1|.|TRBV6-5|TRBJ2-7
ASSYSTGGEQY
>TRBD2|.|TRBV30|TRBJ2-1
AWSVGLAGVREQF
>.|few|TRBV20-1|TRBJ2-7
SAGRDTTYEQY
>TRBD1|many|TRBV7-9|TRBJ2-1
ASSLTGANEQF
>TRBD1|many|TRBV29-1|TRBJ2-7
SVEVGTGSYEQY
>TRBD1|once|TRBV20-1|TRBJ1-5
SAPTRDSEHQPQH
>.|.|TRBV7-9|TRBJ1-2
ASSSPGSGRGYT
>.|.|TRBV3-1|TRBJ2-1
ASSQAPGSSYNEQF
>.|few|TRBV3-1|TRBJ2-7
ASSQVGTDSYEQY
>TRBD2|.|TRBV7-8|.
ASSLELGSGDEQY